Below, 28 T cell receptor beta chains from the same sample are listed, as sequenced in a study of T-cell memory formation after mild COVID-19. TCRdb re-called the 5' RACE reads through MiXCR, storing one row per CDR3 protein. Of about 62,000 distinct CDR3 sequences in the sample, 9.3% are singletons; the top ten hold 1.1%. Sequencing was done on a sample of PBMCs or a T cell subset sorted from them (not recorded which). Receptors were obtained from a man aged 18 to 30 who had mild COVID-19 (a few samples of this study predate the infection). Cell type and time point are not known.

This clonotype turned up a few times. This CDR3 reads CASSQGRKLEAFF. The CDR3 bases are TGCGCCAGCAGCCAAGGCAGGAAATTGGAAGCTTTCTTT. This chain uses TRBV4-1 with TRBJ1-1; D ambiguous. Trimming stripped 1 base from V and 8 bases from J, with 11 bases between. Germline V gene lookup returns CDR1 MGHRA and CDR2 YSYEKL. This CDR3 is 13 amino acids long.

This clonotype was found a few times. The rearrangement joins TRBV19 to TRBJ1-5, with D unresolved. CDR1 and CDR2 (germline): LNHDA, SQIVND (reference sequence). Trimming stripped 6 bases from V and 4 bases from J, with 10 bases between. This CDR3 spans 13 amino acids. CDR3 bases: TGTGCCAGTAGCCCGAGGGCGAATCAGCCCCAGCATTTT. The encoded protein is CASSPRANQPQHF.

The chain has TRBV6-5 and TRBJ1-1, with a weak D call TRBD1 (5 bases). The CDR3 has 13 amino acids. Germline lookup yields CDR1 MNHEY and CDR2 SVGAGI. Trimming stripped 7 bases from V and 9 bases from J, with 18 bases between. The CDR3: CASTLNGGDKAFF. The DNA for the CDR3 is TGTGCCAGCACCCTGAACGGGGGGGATAAAGCTTTCTTT.

This clonotype is labeled as medium-sized (0.01 to 0.1%). V usage is TRBV20-1 and J usage is TRBJ2-3; TRBD2 matches 9 bases. There are 12 residues in the CDR3. Germline-derived CDR1 and CDR2 are DFQATT and SNEGSKA (reference sequence). After removal of 3 bases from V and 5 bases from J, the junction contained 0 bases not matched to a gene. The CDR3 coding sequence is TGCAGTGCTAGGCGGGGGGGAGATACGCAGTATTTT. Translating gives CSARRGGDTQYF.

The J gene is TRBJ2-7, the V gene TRBV6-1; D is undetermined. Per germline, CDR1 MNHNS and CDR2 SASEGT. With 2 bases removed from V and 2 bases from J, the gap between germline ends came to 10 bases. CDR3 length equals 14 residues. CDR3 nucleotide sequence: TGTGCCAGCAGTGAAAGCCCAGGACCCTACGAGCAGTACGTC. It yields the protein CASSESPGPYEQYV.

The chain recombines TRBV7-3 with TRBJ2-1; 8 bases are a match to TRBD1. CDR1 is SGHTA and CDR2 is FQGTGA in the germline V gene. The CDR3 loop spans 15 amino acids. The junction had 7 bases not matched to a gene; V was cut back by 4 bases and J by 5 bases. DNA for the CDR3: TGTGCCAGCAGCTCACCGGGACAGGACCACAATGAGCAGTTCTTC. Translating gives CASSSPGQDHNEQFF.

In its sample, this clonotype was seen a few times. The V call is TRBV5-4, the J call TRBJ2-3, with a weak D call TRBD2 (6 bases). This CDR3 region has 17 residues. The V and J ends lost 0 bases and 4 bases respectively, with 18 bases between them. Germline V CDR1 and CDR2: SGHNT, YYREEE (reference sequence). The CDR3, as DNA: TGTGCCAGCAGCTTGGGACGGGGGATAGCCACGCCAGATACGCAGTATTTT. It encodes CASSLGRGIATPDTQYF.

The chain couples TRBV7-2 to TRBJ1-2; 11 bases agree with TRBD1. CDR3 length: 14 amino acids. The germline V gene encodes CDR1 SGHTA and CDR2 FQGNSA. V shed 3 bases, J shed 4 bases, and the junction held 1 base outside the gene matches. In DNA, the CDR3 is TGTGCCAGCAGCTTCGGGACAGGGGGCTATGGCTACACCTTC. It codes for CASSFGTGGYGYTF.

This clonotype was counted many times. The chain uses TRBV5-1 and TRBJ2-3; 7 bases are shared with TRBD2. The CDR3 has 15 amino acids. Germline CDR1 and CDR2: SGHRS and YFSETQ. V lost 0 bases to trimming and J lost 1 base; unmatched junction nucleotides: 2. In DNA form, the CDR3 reads TGCGCCAGCAGCTTGGGTCGGGGGGGCACAGATACGCAGTATTTT. Translating gives CASSLGRGGTDTQYF. Using reference TRBV5-1 and TRBJ2-3 for the parts outside the CDR3, the full variable domain is KAGVTQTPRYLIKTRGQQVTLSCSPISGHRSVSWYQQTPGQGLQFLFEYFSETQRNKGNFPGRFSGRQFSNSRSEMNVSTLELGDSALYLCASSLGRGGTDTQYFGPGTRLTVL.

The CDR3, as DNA: TGCAGTGCTAGAGATCGAATAACAGGGGGAGACACTGAAGCTTTCTTT. Translated: CSARDRITGGDTEAFF. The chain couples TRBV20-1 to TRBJ1-1, with 8 bases fitting TRBD1. The CDR3 length is 16 residues. With 0 bases clipped from V and 3 bases from J, the junction kept 9 bases outside the gene matches. Per the germline V gene, CDR1 is DFQATT and CDR2 is SNEGSKA (reference sequence).

This clonotype was observed a few times. This rearrangement joins TRBV24-1 to TRBJ1-5; D remains ambiguous. Between the trimmed V and J ends, which lost 4 bases and 4 bases, there was a span of 7 bases. CDR3 length equals 13 residues. CDR1 is KGHDR and CDR2 is SFDVKD in the germline V gene. CDR3 sequence reads: CATSEDGNQPQHF. CDR3 bases: TGTGCCACCAGTGAAGATGGGAATCAGCCCCAGCATTTT.

This clonotype was detected a few times. The chain recombines TRBV7-9 with TRBJ1-3; D not certain. The CDR3 runs to 13 residues. The V and J ends lost 5 bases and 9 bases respectively, with 14 bases between them. Germline V CDR1 and CDR2: SEHNR, FQNEAQ (reference sequence). The CDR3 coding sequence is TGTGCCAGCAGCCCTCAGACCGGAGGCACCATATATTTT. This gives the protein CASSPQTGGTIYF.

This clonotype was counted only a few times. The J gene is TRBJ2-3, the V gene TRBV5-1; D is possibly TRBD2 (6 bases). This CDR3 region has 15 residues. Germline V gives CDR1 SGHRS, CDR2 YFSETQ. V lost 4 bases, J lost 3 bases, and 15 bases lay in between. CDR3 sequence: CASSMGGTATDTQYF. CDR3 nucleotides: TGCGCCAGCAGCATGGGCGGGACGGCTACAGATACGCAGTATTTT.

V and J are TRBV7-3 and TRBJ1-2, with D possibly being TRBD1 (5 bases). This CDR3 has 13 residues. Trimming removed 1 base at V and 7 bases at J, with 10 bases between. In germline, CDR1 is SGHTA, CDR2 FQGTGA. The DNA for the CDR3 is TGTGCCAGCAGCTTAAACCCAGACAGTGGCTACACCTTC. As protein: CASSLNPDSGYTF.

In this sample, this clonotype is medium-sized. This chain uses TRBV7-2 with TRBJ2-1; D might be TRBD1 (7 bases). Trimming took off 2 bases at V and 5 bases at J, with 13 bases between the two ends. Germline CDR1 SGHTA, CDR2 FQGNSA. The CDR3 is 15 residues long. CDR3 region: CASSLTRGADNEQFF. CDR3 bases: TGTGCCAGCAGCTTAACCAGGGGGGCAGACAATGAGCAGTTCTTC.

The V call is TRBV28, the J call TRBJ2-1; 11 bases map to TRBD1. J lost 6 bases, V lost 5 bases, and 6 bases had no gene match. Germline CDR1 reads MDHEN; CDR2 reads SYDVKM. The CDR3 loop spans 15 amino acids. CDR3 coding DNA: TGTGCCAGCAGTGTAACCGGGACAGGGGGCAATGAGCAGTTCTTC. This gives the protein CASSVTGTGGNEQFF.

The chain has TRBV4-1 and TRBJ1-5; tentative D call: TRBD1 (6 bases). Looked up from germline, CDR1 is MGHRA and CDR2 is YSYEKL. The CDR3 runs to 15 residues. Between the trimmed V and J ends, which lost 2 bases and 0 bases, there was a span of 8 bases. The CDR3 is CASSQRTVSNQPQHF. As DNA, the CDR3 is TGCGCCAGCAGCCAACGGACAGTTAGCAATCAGCCCCAGCATTTT.

This clonotype was counted at least ten times. V is TRBV5-1 and J is TRBJ2-2, with D hard to call. The CDR3 has 13 amino acids. Looked up from germline, CDR1 is SGHRS and CDR2 is YFSETQ. V was clipped by 6 bases and J by 1 base, with 7 bases between them. The CDR3 region is CASKVGNTGELFF. CDR3 coding DNA: TGCGCCAGCAAGGTGGGGAACACCGGGGAGCTGTTTTTT.

The sample holds many counts of this clonotype. V is TRBV5-1 and J is TRBJ2-5, with D possibly matching TRBD2 (6 bases). The CDR3 contains 15 residues. Trimming took off 3 bases at V and 2 bases at J, with 14 bases between the two ends. Germline V gene data show CDR1 as SGHRS and CDR2 as YFSETQ. CDR3 coding DNA: TGCGCCAGCAGCTCAGCCGGGAGCGGACAAGAGACCCAGTACTTC. Its translation: CASSSAGSGQETQYF.

The chain links TRBV4-1 to TRBJ2-3; D gene unclear. Germline CDR1 and CDR2: MGHRA and YSYEKL. This CDR3 comprises 12 residues. Trimming shortened V by 4 bases and J by 4 bases, and 6 bases separated the two germline ends. This CDR3 reads CASSRVSDTQYF. The CDR3 nucleotides read TGCGCCAGCAGCCGCGTTTCAGATACGCAGTATTTT.

In its sample, this clonotype was seen a few times. The J gene is TRBJ2-7, the V gene TRBV7-3; D is unclear. The length of the CDR3 is 13 residues. Per the germline V gene, CDR1 is SGHTA and CDR2 is FQGTGA. V was shortened by 2 bases and J by 7 bases, with 12 bases between the two germline ends. In DNA, the CDR3 is TGTGCCAGCAGCTTATCATGGCTGGGAGAGCAGTACTTC. The encoded protein is CASSLSWLGEQYF. Complete variable domain (other parts from reference TRBV7-3 and TRBJ2-7): GAGVSQTPSNKVTEKGKYVELRCDPISGHTALYWYRQSLGQGPEFLIYFQGTGAADDSGLPNDRFFAVRPEGSVSTLKIQRTERGDSAVYLCASSLSWLGEQYFGPGTRLTVT.

The rearrangement joins TRBV2 to TRBJ1-1; maybe TRBD1 (5 bases). In germline, CDR1 is SNHLY, CDR2 FYNNEI. Trimming shortened V by 11 bases and J by 3 bases, and 19 bases separated the two germline ends. The CDR3 totals 14 residues. CDR3 protein: CACQSIGADTEAFF. The CDR3 DNA reads TGTGCCTGCCAATCAATCGGGGCCGACACTGAAGCTTTCTTT.

This chain uses TRBV6-5 with TRBJ1-1; a weak D match, TRBD1 (5 bases). CDR1 is MNHEY, CDR2 SVGAGI, per germline. V was shortened by 6 bases and J by 4 bases, with 12 bases between the two germline ends. The CDR3 loop spans 13 amino acids. The CDR3 spells CASRRQLRTEAFF. DNA for the CDR3: TGTGCCAGCAGACGACAGTTGCGCACTGAAGCTTTCTTT.

The gene calls are TRBV5-4 and TRBJ2-5; 7 nucleotides align to TRBD2. The V segment lost 0 bases and the J segment 5 bases; nucleotides outside the gene matches: 7. Germline lookup yields CDR1 SGHNT and CDR2 YYREEE (reference sequence). This CDR3 is 15 amino acids long. The CDR3 nucleotides read TGTGCCAGCAGCTTGGCCGGGGAGGGACGCGAGACCCAGTACTTC. It translates to CASSLAGEGRETQYF. The full variable domain, completed using reference TRBV5-4 and TRBJ2-5, is ETGVTQSPTHLIKTRGQQVTLRCSSQSGHNTVSWYQQALGQGPQFIFQYYREEENGRGNFPPRFSGLQFPNYSSELNVNALELDDSALYLCASSLAGEGRETQYFGPGTRLLVL.

The V and J genes are TRBV5-6 and TRBJ2-7; 8 bases map to TRBD1. The CDR3 consists of 15 residues. The V gene's germline CDR1 is SGHDT and CDR2 YYEEEE. The V segment lost 0 bases and the J segment 1 base; nucleotides outside the gene matches: 3. The CDR3, as DNA: TGTGCCAGCAGCTTGGCCTACAGGGGGTCCTACGAGCAGTACGTC. Amino acid sequence: CASSLAYRGSYEQYV.

This clonotype was seen only a few times. The chain joins TRBV9 to TRBJ2-2, with TRBD1 matching 8 bases. CDR3 length: 17 amino acids. Germline CDR1 and CDR2: SGDLS and YYNGEE. V dropped 0 bases and J dropped 0; count of bases not matched to a gene: 4. Here the CDR3 reads CASSVVQGAPNTGELFF. For the CDR3, the DNA is TGTGCCAGCAGCGTAGTGCAGGGGGCCCCGAACACCGGGGAGCTGTTTTTT.

The CDR3 DNA is TGTGCCAGCAGCATTGGGACTAGCTGGATTCAAGAGACCCAGTACTTC. It translates to CASSIGTSWIQETQYF. J is TRBJ2-5 and V is TRBV12-3 or TRBV12-4; 9 bases fit TRBD2. The length of the CDR3 is 16 residues. V lost 6 bases and J lost 2; bases outside the gene matches: 10.

The genes are TRBV2 and TRBJ2-1; D is unclear. The CDR3 covers 14 residues. Germline lookup yields CDR1 SNHLY and CDR2 FYNNEI. Trimming removed 10 bases at V and 2 bases at J, with 15 bases between. The CDR3 nucleotides read TGTGCCACCGAAGCCTCTGCGGCCTACAATGAGCAGTTCTTC. Amino acid sequence: CATEASAAYNEQFF.